The TCR beta chain described here comes from a study of blood T cell repertoires in COVID-19 (dated by TCRdb to 2019 to 2021). Notes on the research overall: Collaborator samples came from the United States, Italy and Spain and covered acute and convalescent phases of COVID-19. The prospective study material was composed of cDNA or gDNA derived from T cells, B-cell-depleted T cells, or PBMCs. Deeply sampled blood TCRbeta repertoires from subjects exposed to, actively infected with, or recovered from COVID-19 were included in the dataset. The repertoires were made available in a free public database intended to serve as a resource for research on the immune response to SARS-CoV-2. Samples were obtained from the ongoing ImmuneRACE study (first 160 participants) and from some 1,300 subjects provided by 6 global collaborators. Nearly every sample came with metadata listing a de-identified subject ID, COVID-19 status, age in years and sex. HLA class I and class II types, where available, came from metadata supplied by the sample provider rather than from assay-based typing. Results the study describes overall, beyond this receptor: The amount of clinical and demographic metadata varied by source and participant and was provided uncurated.

Collaborating institutions collected whole blood in K2EDTA tubes following their own protocols. For TCRbeta analysis, collaborators shipped samples in one of three forms: frozen whole blood, isolated PBMCs, or DNA extracted from either of those sample types. In regard to this clone: It lacks a known antigen. No qualities accompany the bases; no much larger clone lies one base away.

TCRbeta CDR3 regions were amplified from genomic DNA by means of the immunoSEQ Assay, a bias-controlled multiplex PCR. Processing in the source paper ran as follows. The number of nucleated cells in each sample was estimated from the amplification of reference gene primers within the assay. To quantify the absolute abundance of each unique TCRbeta CDR3 rearrangement, sequence reads were collapsed and filtered. For each sample, productive Simpson clonality was calculated as the square root of Simpson's diversity index across productive rearrangements. Not all clones reach the TCRdb copy of this immuneACCESS table, which keeps in-frame sequences only. Checked studies attribute under half of the gap to unresolved V genes and leave the rest unexplained. That table supplies the V and J calls and clone size; D and trimming were determined from the DNA. This sample gives roughly 150,000 clones in total; about 80% of them show up just once. The ten top clones hold roughly 0.52% of the sample.

The CDR3 runs 14 residues from the cysteine to the phenylalanine. The CDR3 DNA has 42 bases and is translated from base 1. The germline V gene specifies SGDLS as CDR1 and YYNGEE as CDR2. A distance of 13 bases separates the germline ends of V and J, which lose 3 bases and 3 bases respectively. The sequencing input was peripheral blood. Rearrangement joined TRBV9 to TRBJ2-7; TRBD1 could be the D gene, as 5 bases match. This TCR was sampled from a man aged 55-75 years with acute or convalescent COVID-19. The CDR3 amino acid sequence is: CASSAGDQGYEQYF. The DNA sequence reads TGTGCCAGCAGCGCCGGCGACCAGGGCTACGAGCAGTACTTC.